This record covers a single T cell receptor (beta chain). Only a few counts were recorded for this clone. No antigen is known for it. No much larger clone exists at a distance of one base, and base qualities are not known. This entry comes from a study of cytomegalovirus exposure and HLA in healthy donors (dated by TCRdb to about 2017). At the level of the whole study: An earlier analysis of several hundred of the donors reported 250 to 300 Gb of sequence data and some 120 million unique TCR beta sequences from around 200 million T cells. An early release that covered fewer than 750 HLA-typed donors contained about 300 gigabases of sequencing data and around 80 million unique TCR sequences. Among the roughly 400 genotyped donors, 75% to 90% belonged to the genetic ancestry cluster associated with self-reported Caucasian donors. The aim of the study was to test whether cataloging public T cell receptors could identify signatures of past pathogen exposure. The study profiled the T cell repertoires of fewer than 850 subjects by immunosequencing and related them to cytomegalovirus serostatus. In addition to the first cohort of 666 subjects, a separate validation cohort of 120 different subjects was used. To predict cytomegalovirus infection status, the study combined high-throughput TCR immunosequencing, statistical association of individual TCRs with disease status, and machine learning. A later analysis re-examined previously published TCR beta repertoires from 500 to 700 donors and added high-resolution HLA genotyping to investigate patterns of TCR occurrence. Rather than drawing on any new phenotypic data, the later analysis identified candidate immune exposures from TCR beta sequences and the way those sequences occurred across donors. In an earlier analysis of 500 to 650 of the donors, high-throughput TCR beta sequencing was used to judge whether each TCR beta V gene segment behaved as functional or pseudogenic. Donor age, sex, ethnicity and CMV serostatus were collected together with the repertoire data. A later genetic analysis took genome-wide SNP genotypes for 398 of the 666 donors and used that subset as a discovery cohort. Every repertoire in the discovery cohort had been generated on one and the same sequencing platform. Both class I and class II loci were covered by HLA typing, at four-digit resolution. Typing coverage varied by locus: roughly 620-630 donors for A, B, C, DRB1 and DQB1; more than 500 for DQA1; about 590 for DPA1; roughly 450 for DPB1. A few DR-DQ haplotypes were treated as single units for association and clustering because of strong linkage in the cohort. Among 350 to 400 genotyped donors of the cohort, an average of about 240,000 unique TCR beta nucleotide sequences were sequenced per donor, 15% to 20% of them non-productive. General conclusions and limits of the study: In a later genetic analysis, fewer N-insertions in productive TCRs were reported among donors in an Asian-associated ancestry cluster than the roughly 700-donor mean. The 87-base-pair reads could not distinguish some IMGT-functional V segments, including TRBV6-2 and TRBV6-3, so those segments were excluded. Only TCR beta chains were sequenced in this cohort, and the absence of alpha or paired-chain data limited detectable features. Linkage disequilibrium might explain the correlated functional status among segregating V segments, but an unknown experimental factor could not be ruled out. A total of 164 TCR beta chains were listed by the study as associated with cytomegalovirus. For the cohort, immune exposure information was limited to CMV serostatus. The classifier was reported to diagnose cytomegalovirus status with high specificity and sensitivity in both the original cohort and the validation cohort. Several of the top co-occurrence clusters appeared to be linked to parvovirus B19, influenza, CMV and Epstein-Barr virus, according to a later analysis. According to the authors, the approach could potentially be generalized to other disease states and immunological phenotypes. Most TCR sequences were observed very rarely across donors, whereas some public TCRs were present in many individuals. A later genetic analysis associated a missense DCLRE1C variant with V-gene and J-gene trimming of TCR beta chains, and an independent cohort replicated the association. Broadly in line with IMGT annotations, most TCR beta V segments showed up in productive rearrangements about 90% or about 30% of the time in an earlier analysis of 450 to 750 of the donors. In a later analysis, TCR association rates were found to vary across HLA loci, with the most associated TCRs seen for DRB1 alleles and the fewest for HLA-C alleles. A further reported finding was that TCR beta sequences accurately predicted the HLA-A and HLA-B alleles for most subjects in the first cohort. According to a later analysis, most CMV-associated TCR beta chains appeared to be HLA-restricted, and the HLA associations seemed to be driven largely by CMV exposure. In vitro tests confirmed that a few of the cytomegalovirus-associated TCR beta chains recognize cytomegalovirus antigens. A group of highly shared sequence variants was considered likely to be a technical artifact of the sequencing pipeline. In a later analysis, HLA-associated TCR beta chains showed more clonal expansion and lower generation probabilities than non-associated chains that were equally common. When HLA alleles, especially DR and DQ, strongly co-occurred, attributing TCR associations to individual alleles was difficult. The presence/absence analyses assumed that sequencing depth was roughly uniform across donors, and that assumption may not be true. Specific HLA alleles were associated with 16,951 TCR beta sequences at a false discovery rate of 0.05 in a later analysis. Because HLA typing was unavailable for some donors at each locus, only the typed subset was used in association tests. Because counts were too low, seventeen rarely observed V segments, including chromosome 9 orphons, were excluded from the earlier analysis of under 650 of the donors.

The CDR3 has 14 amino acids, counting the end cysteine and phenylalanine. Solely the CDR3 DNA is kept, with 42 bases framed from the first base. For this chain, trimming is 9 bases at the V end and 5 bases at the J end, and the number of junction bases without a gene match is 7. CDR1 LNHDA and CDR2 SQIVND were looked up in the germline V gene (reference sequence). To prepare the library, the immunoSEQ multiplex PCR assay was applied. For the multiplex PCR, a mixture combining 60 forward primers for TCR Vbeta segments and 13 reverse primers for TCR Jbeta segments was used. A multiplex PCR assay on genomic DNA amplified the CDR3 region of rearranged TCR beta genes. The amplified TCR beta libraries were sequenced on the Illumina HiSeq System as 87-base-pair reads. The original methods were these. A later analysis counted some 80 million unique TCR beta chains across the 666 repertoires, and some 11 million of these chains were shared by at least two donors. To remove PCR and sequencing errors, raw reads were error-corrected and collapsed into unique sequences using a nearest-neighbor algorithm that merged closely related sequences. V, D and J gene segments were assigned by aligning CDR3 sequences to IMGT reference sequences. Each retained sequence needed at least a six-nucleotide match to both a V gene segment and a J gene segment. A rearrangement was called productive if the CDR3 had no stop codons and remained in frame with V and J, and every other rearrangement was called non-productive. CDR3 was defined by IMGT convention, running from the second conserved V-encoded cysteine to the conserved J-encoded phenylalanine. The earlier analysis of 587 of the donors excluded sequences that lacked an unambiguous match to a single V gene segment. An earlier analysis of a few hundred of the donors called V segments functional above 56.7% productive rearrangements and segregating when the between-donor standard deviation exceeded 5%. To diagnose cytomegalovirus status from the catalog of TCR beta chain sequences, a statistical classification framework was built. In a later analysis, TCR nucleotide sequences were compared against IMGT/GENE-DB human TR gene sequences so that V and J genes could be assigned. The TCRdist pipeline was used in a later analysis to assign CDR3 sequences and most-parsimonious VDJ recombination scenarios. In a later analysis, each TCR beta chain was defined by its CDR3 amino acid sequence together with its V-gene family, and reads without a unique V-gene family were excluded. As a way to deal with suspected cross-contamination and a sequencing artifact, a later analysis dropped 592 nucleotide sequences that were highly shared and had low generation probability. In a later analysis, a clonal expansion index was calculated for each public chain from normalized within-repertoire ranks of inferred template counts. Generation probabilities in a later analysis came from a VDJ recombination model fitted to out-of-frame rearrangements, and those results were checked against IGoR. In a later analysis, TCR-TCR, TCR-HLA and TCR-CMV co-occurrence was scored with hypergeometric tests, and a repertoire-size bias correction was applied to TCR pairs. False discovery rates were estimated in a later analysis by permuting HLA or CMV assignments 20 times. A later analysis grouped co-occurring TCRs with DBSCAN, adding TCRdist sequence similarity when clustering within HLA-allele-positive subsets. Co-occurrence clustering excluded repertoires with fewer than 30,000 or more than 120,000 public chains, plus five with anomalous nucleotide sharing. This immuneACCESS table, as held by TCRdb, lists in-frame sequences with V and J called but not all clones. Of the missing ones, under half trace to an unresolved V gene in checked studies; the others have no known cause. V and J calls plus clone size are reproduced from that table; the DNA served to infer D and trimming. The sample records roughly 150,000 clones, almost 85% of which are singletons. The top ten clones comprise 1% of the sample.

In total, 630 or so healthy bone marrow donors made up the cohort. At the time of sampling, all cohort members were nominally healthy, though unrecorded immune exposures were likely present. The donor was CMV seronegative and was included in the group of hundreds of seronegative cohort members. A peripheral blood sample was provided by each donor, and peripheral blood mononuclear cells were used for TCR beta sequencing. Genomic DNA extraction from the blood cell samples was performed with the Qiagen DNeasy Blood Extraction Kit. The chain employs TRBV19 and TRBJ2-2; TRBD1 matches 9 bases in the middle. The clonotype originates from a man younger than 40 in good health and CMV-seronegative. Input material: PBMCs. The CDR3 region reads CASAGTGLTGELFF. DNA sequence: TGTGCCAGCGCCGGGACAGGGTTAACCGGGGAGCTGTTTTTT.